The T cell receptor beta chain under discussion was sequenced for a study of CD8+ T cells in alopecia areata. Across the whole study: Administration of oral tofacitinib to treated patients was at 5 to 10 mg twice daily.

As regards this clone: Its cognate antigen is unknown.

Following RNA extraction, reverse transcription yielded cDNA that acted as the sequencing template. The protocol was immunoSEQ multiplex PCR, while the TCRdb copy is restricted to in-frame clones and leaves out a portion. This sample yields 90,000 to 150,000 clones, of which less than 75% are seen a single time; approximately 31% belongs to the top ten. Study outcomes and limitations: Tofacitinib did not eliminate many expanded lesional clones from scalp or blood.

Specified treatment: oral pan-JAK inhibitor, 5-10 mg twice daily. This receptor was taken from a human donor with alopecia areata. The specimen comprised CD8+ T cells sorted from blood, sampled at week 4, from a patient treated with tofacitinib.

The CDR3 nucleotides read TGTGCCAGCAGCTCGATTGGCAGGGGGGCCTACAATGAGCAGTTCTTC. Amino acid sequence: CASSSIGRGAYNEQFF. This chain joins TRBV11-2 and TRBJ2-1, with a tentative D call TRBD1 (7 bases). The CDR3 totals 16 residues. Trimming took 4 bases from V and 2 from J, leaving 15 bases between them. Germline CDR1 and CDR2: SGHAT and FQNNGV.